These 27 T cell receptor beta chains originate from one sample sequenced in a study of memory CD4+ T cells and cytomegalovirus serostatus. Clones were sequenced by immunoSEQ multiplex PCR, and TCRdb holds only the in-frame ones, with some missing. In the table there are over 60,000 clones, approximately 80% of which are singletons. The sort gate was single viable CD3+CD4+CD8-CD45RO+ cells for memory CD4+ T cells. Sequencing used memory CD4+ T cells from blood. These receptors all stem from an adult in good health and CMV-seronegative.

This chain uses TRBV6-1 with TRBJ2-3; 8 nucleotides match TRBD1. The CDR3 totals 14 residues. Germline CDR1 reads MNHNS; CDR2 reads SASEGT. V shed 2 bases and J 6 bases; nucleotides not matched to a gene: 4. The CDR3 reads CASSERQGADTQYF. The CDR3 DNA follows: TGTGCCAGCAGTGAACGGCAGGGGGCGGATACGCAGTATTTT.

This clone was seen once. The chain links TRBV29-1 to TRBJ2-5, with D possibly being TRBD1 or TRBD2 (7 bases each). Germline V gene sequence: CDR1 SQVTM, CDR2 ANQGSEA. CDR3 length equals 16 residues. Deletions cut 6 bases from V and 10 bases from J, with 30 bases between. The CDR3 DNA sequence: TGCAGCGTCCCCCCAGGGGGGGGGACAGTCAAGAGAGGCCAGTACTTC. This gives the protein CSVPPGGGTVKRGQYF.

CDR3 amino acids: CASSLRVGSTEAFF. The CDR3 DNA sequence: TGTGCCAGCAGTTTGCGGGTTGGAAGCACTGAAGCTTTCTTT. The chain carries TRBV28 and TRBJ1-1; D uncertain. Trimming took off 3 bases at V and 4 bases at J, with 12 bases between the two ends. This CDR3 comprises 14 residues. Germline V lookup: CDR1 MDHEN, CDR2 SYDVKM.

This clone was detected a few times. This chain uses TRBV7-3 with TRBJ2-5; weak D call: TRBD2 (6 bases). The V end was cut by 0 bases, the J end by 9 bases, with 11 bases between. CDR3 size: 13 residues. Looked up from germline, CDR1 is SGHTA and CDR2 is FQGTGA. The CDR3 DNA sequence: TGTGCCAGCAGCTTAACTCCGGGACTGGCCCAGTACTTC. Translated, it gives CASSLTPGLAQYF.

This clone was seen a few times. The V gene is TRBV9, the J gene TRBJ2-2; no definite D call. V was trimmed by 0 bases and J by 4 bases, leaving 13 bases between them. The CDR3 sequence is 16 residues long. Germline lookup yields CDR1 SGDLS and CDR2 YYNGEE. CDR3 loop: CASSVVGRPGTGELFF. CDR3 in DNA: TGTGCCAGCAGCGTAGTGGGTAGGCCGGGCACCGGGGAGCTGTTTTTT.

J is TRBJ1-2 and V is TRBV11-3, with 9 bases identical to TRBD1. The trim removed 5 bases at V and 4 bases at J, leaving 8 bases unmatched. CDR3 length equals 15 residues. CDR1 is SGHNT and CDR2 is YENEEA in the germline V gene. The CDR3 DNA reads as TGTGCCAGCAGCCCCCGACAGGGGGTAGGCTATGGCTACACCTTC. Its protein product is CASSPRQGVGYGYTF.

In its sample, this clone was seen a few times. V and J are TRBV6-6 and TRBJ1-2; D gene unclear. Germline V lookup: CDR1 MNHNY, CDR2 SVGAGI (reference sequence). The V gene lost 2 bases and the J gene lost 0 bases, with 7 bases spanning the gap. CDR3 size: 14 residues. CDR3: CASSYAQTNYGYTF. CDR3 DNA: TGTGCCAGCAGTTACGCACAGACTAACTATGGCTACACCTTC.

The V gene is TRBV28, the J gene TRBJ1-5, with unresolved D. Trimming removed 6 bases from V and 1 base from J, with 10 bases in between. The CDR3 runs to 14 residues. Germline CDR1 is MDHEN and CDR2 is SYDVKM. This CDR3 reads CASSNAGSNQPQHF. In DNA, the CDR3 is TGTGCCAGCAGCAACGCGGGAAGCAATCAGCCCCAGCATTTT.

The chain has TRBV14 and TRBJ2-2; D is uncertain. Trimming took off 0 bases at V and 1 base at J, with 12 bases between the two ends. Germline CDR1 SGHDN, CDR2 FVKESK. This CDR3 is built from 17 residues. Here the CDR3 reads CASSQDHQRRNTGELFF. For the CDR3, the DNA is TGTGCCAGCAGCCAAGACCATCAACGGAGGAACACCGGGGAGCTGTTTTTT.

This chain joins TRBV6-4 and TRBJ1-2; 7 bases line up with TRBD1. This CDR3 is built from 14 residues. V shed 4 bases and J 8 bases; nucleotides not matched to a gene: 10. CDR1 MRHNA and CDR2 SNTAGT come from the germline V gene. CDR3 protein: CASSAIPGGGGYTF. The CDR3 bases are TGTGCCAGCAGTGCCATCCCAGGGGGTGGCGGCTACACCTTC.

The V and J genes are TRBV19 and TRBJ1-2, with no clear D. In germline, CDR1 is LNHDA, CDR2 SQIVND (reference sequence). V lost 3 bases and J lost 1, with 9 bases in between. This CDR3 contains 14 residues. CDR3 amino acids: CASSIIGINYGYTF. The CDR3 DNA sequence: TGTGCCAGTAGTATCATCGGTATTAACTATGGCTACACCTTC.

This clone appeared a single time. The V call is TRBV19, the J call TRBJ2-7, with TRBD1 matching over 9 bases. CDR1 is LNHDA and CDR2 is SQIVND in the germline V gene (reference sequence). CDR3 length equals 15 residues. Trimming removed 6 bases from V and 4 bases from J; junction bases left unmatched: 10. The DNA of the CDR3 is TGTGCCAGTAGCCTCGGACAGGGGCGTAATTACGAGCAGTACTTC. It encodes CASSLGQGRNYEQYF.

The rearrangement links TRBV29-1 to TRBJ1-3; weak D call: TRBD1 (6 bases). The germline V and J ends were trimmed by 2 bases and 0 bases, with 14 bases remaining between them. CDR3 length: 16 residues. The germline V gene has CDR1 SQVTM and CDR2 ANQGSEA. CDR3 nucleotide sequence: TGCAGCGTTGAAAGGGGGGATTCTTTCTCTGGAAACACCATATATTTT. Its translation: CSVERGDSFSGNTIYF. The whole variable domain, filled in from reference TRBV29-1 and TRBJ1-3, reads SAVISQKPSRDICQRGTSLTIQCQVDSQVTMMFWYRQQPGQSLTLIATANQGSEATYESGFVIDKFPISRPNLTFSTLTVSNMSPEDSSIYLCSVERGDSFSGNTIYFGEGSWLTVV.

The chain couples TRBV2 to TRBJ2-1; D perhaps matches TRBD1 (6 bases). Germline V lookup: CDR1 SNHLY, CDR2 FYNNEI. The V gene lost 6 bases and the J gene lost 7 bases, with 22 bases spanning the gap. The CDR3 runs to 16 residues. The CDR3 nucleotides read TGTGCCAGCAGCGCGATAGGCCCAGGGGCAGGGAATGAGCAGTTCTTC. This encodes CASSAIGPGAGNEQFF.

V and J are TRBV6-5 and TRBJ2-1, with D uncertain. The germline gives CDR1 MNHEY, CDR2 SVGAGI. Trimming pared 0 bases from V and 4 bases from J, leaving 10 bases between. This CDR3 contains 15 residues. The CDR3 DNA follows: TGTGCCAGCAGTTACTCGATCAGTGGGTACAATGAGCAGTTCTTC. Translation gives CASSYSISGYNEQFF.

The chain joins TRBV4-2 to TRBJ1-1; D gene unclear. The germline V and J ends were trimmed by 1 base and 6 bases, with 15 bases remaining between them. Germline CDR1 and CDR2: LGHNA and YNFKEQ. The CDR3 loop spans 15 amino acids. In DNA form, the CDR3 reads TGTGCCAGCAGCCAAGTAGTTTCTTTGGTCGCTGAAGCTTTCTTT. It is translated as CASSQVVSLVAEAFF.

The rearrangement links TRBV18 to TRBJ1-4; the D is unclear. The germline V and J ends were trimmed by 4 bases and 3 bases, with 3 bases remaining between them. Per the germline V gene, CDR1 is KGHSH and CDR2 is LQKENI. CDR3 size: 12 residues. CDR3 nucleotide sequence: TGTGCCAGCTCACGCTCTAATGAAAAACTGTTTTTT. Its protein is CASSRSNEKLFF.

The gene calls are TRBV7-3 and TRBJ2-3, with 7 bases lining up with TRBD2. Germline CDR1 reads SGHTA; CDR2 reads FQGTGA. CDR3 size: 14 residues. Trimming at V came to 3 bases and at J to 6 bases, leaving 6 bases not matched to a gene. CDR3 sequence (DNA): TGTGCCAGCAGCTTCGGGGGGAGACGGGATACGCAGTATTTT. It yields the protein CASSFGGRRDTQYF.

This chain connects TRBV28 to TRBJ2-7; D gene uncertain. This CDR3 has 12 amino acids. Deletions cut 6 bases from V and 3 bases from J, with 9 bases between. Germline V gene lookup returns CDR1 MDHEN and CDR2 SYDVKM. The CDR3 region has the DNA TGTGCCAGCAGCCCGGCCTACTACGAGCAGTACTTC. This codes for CASSPAYYEQYF.

The chain joins TRBV6-1 to TRBJ1-2, with D possibly matching TRBD1 (5 bases). V lost 3 bases, J lost 7 bases, and 12 bases lay in between. The CDR3 is made up of 13 amino acids. Looked up from germline, CDR1 is MNHNS and CDR2 is SASEGT. CDR3 sequence reads: CASSDRQSSGYTF. The CDR3 coding sequence is TGTGCCAGCAGTGACCGACAGTCAAGTGGCTACACCTTC.

The V gene is TRBV23-1, the J gene TRBJ1-5, with 9 bases that match TRBD1. TRBV23-1 is filed as an ORF, its function uncertain. J gave up 2 bases and V 3 bases, and 5 bases lay outside the gene matches. The CDR3 covers 16 residues. CDR3 residues: CASSHPTGGGNQPQHF. In nucleotides, the CDR3 is TGCGCCAGCAGTCACCCGACAGGGGGTGGCAATCAGCCCCAGCATTTT.

This clone was observed a handful of times. This chain connects TRBV5-6 to TRBJ2-7, with 13 bases lining up with TRBD2. This CDR3 is 15 amino acids long. Germline assignment: CDR1 SGHDT and CDR2 YYEEEE. Trimming at V came to 4 bases and at J to 7 bases, leaving 8 bases not matched to a gene. CDR3 in amino acids: CASSRGLAGVGEQYF. Written as DNA, the CDR3 is TGTGCCAGCAGCCGAGGACTAGCGGGAGTCGGTGAGCAGTACTTC.

The rearrangement uses TRBV6-5 and TRBJ2-3, with unresolved D. V lost 6 bases to trimming and J lost 6 bases, with 7 bases between them. The CDR3 runs 11 residues. Per the germline V gene, CDR1 is MNHEY and CDR2 is SVGAGI. This CDR3 reads CASRTPDTQYF. The CDR3 coding sequence is TGTGCCAGCAGGACACCTGATACGCAGTATTTT.

The gene calls are TRBV10-3 and TRBJ1-1; possibly TRBD1 for D (5 bases). The germline CDR1 and CDR2 sequences are ENHRY and SYGVKD. The V gene lost 4 bases and the J gene lost 0 bases, with 18 bases spanning the gap. The CDR3 is made up of 17 amino acids. CDR3 sequence: CAISGGSPNRLNTEAFF. CDR3 nucleotide sequence: TGTGCCATCAGTGGAGGTAGCCCCAACAGGCTGAACACTGAAGCTTTCTTT.

The chain has TRBV5-6 and TRBJ1-1; possibly TRBD1 for D (5 bases). Between the trimmed V and J ends, which lost 0 bases and 0 bases, there was a span of 12 bases. Germline lookup yields CDR1 SGHDT and CDR2 YYEEEE. The CDR3 contains 16 residues. The CDR3 coding sequence is TGTGCCAGCAGCTTGGCCGGCGGGGCCATGAACACTGAAGCTTTCTTT. Translated, it gives CASSLAGGAMNTEAFF.

This chain uses TRBV5-4 with TRBJ2-5; D remains ambiguous. The CDR3 runs 14 residues. Trimming took 4 bases from V and 0 from J, leaving 10 bases between them. Germline V gives CDR1 SGHNT, CDR2 YYREEE (reference sequence). CDR3 bases: TGTGCCAGCAGCCCAAGAGAGGACCAAGAGACCCAGTACTTC. Its translation: CASSPREDQETQYF.

This rearrangement joins TRBV4-1 to TRBJ2-7; 9 bases fit TRBD1. The trim removed 3 bases at V and 2 bases at J, leaving 11 bases unmatched. Germline V gene sequence: CDR1 MGHRA, CDR2 YSYEKL. This CDR3 has 17 amino acids. The CDR3 protein is CASSQWTGVRVAYEQYF. In DNA form, the CDR3 reads TGCGCCAGCAGCCAGTGGACAGGGGTAAGGGTAGCCTACGAGCAGTACTTC.